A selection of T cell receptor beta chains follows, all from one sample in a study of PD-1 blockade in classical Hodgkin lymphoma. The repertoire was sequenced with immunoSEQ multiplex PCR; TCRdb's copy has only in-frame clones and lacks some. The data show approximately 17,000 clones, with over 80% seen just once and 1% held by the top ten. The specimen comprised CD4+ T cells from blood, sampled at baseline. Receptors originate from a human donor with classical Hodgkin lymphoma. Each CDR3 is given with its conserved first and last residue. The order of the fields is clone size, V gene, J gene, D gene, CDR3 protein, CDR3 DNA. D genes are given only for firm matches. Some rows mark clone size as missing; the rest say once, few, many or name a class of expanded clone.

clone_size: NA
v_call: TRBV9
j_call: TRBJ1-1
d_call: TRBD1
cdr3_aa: CASSVGQGVMNTEAFF
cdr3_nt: TGTGCCAGCAGCGTAGGACAGGGGGTCATGAACACTGAAGCTTTCTTT

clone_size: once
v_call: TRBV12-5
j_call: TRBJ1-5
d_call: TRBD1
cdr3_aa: CASGSRGATNQPQHF
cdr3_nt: TGTGCTAGTGGTTCCAGGGGGGCAACCAATCAGCCCCAGCATTTT

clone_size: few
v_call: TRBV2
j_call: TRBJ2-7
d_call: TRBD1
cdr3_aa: CASRQDRGVHEQYF
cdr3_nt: TGTGCCAGCAGACAAGACAGGGGGGTACACGAGCAGTACTTC

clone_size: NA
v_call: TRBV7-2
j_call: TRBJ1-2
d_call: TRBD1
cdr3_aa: CASSSPLQDRGHYGYTF
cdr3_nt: TGTGCCAGCAGCTCACCCCTCCAGGACAGGGGGCACTATGGCTACACCTTC

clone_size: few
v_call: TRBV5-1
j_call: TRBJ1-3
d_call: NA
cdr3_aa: CASSLGVSGNTIYF
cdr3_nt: TGCGCCAGCAGCTTGGGTGTCTCTGGAAACACCATATATTTT

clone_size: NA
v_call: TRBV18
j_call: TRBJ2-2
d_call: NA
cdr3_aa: CASSPSLGRLELFF
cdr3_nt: TGTGCCAGCTCACCCTCCCTTGGCAGGCTGGAGCTGTTTTTT

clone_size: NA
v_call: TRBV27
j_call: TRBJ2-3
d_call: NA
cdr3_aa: CASSDLKGTDTQYF
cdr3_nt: TGTGCCAGCAGTGACCTTAAGGGTACAGATACGCAGTATTTT

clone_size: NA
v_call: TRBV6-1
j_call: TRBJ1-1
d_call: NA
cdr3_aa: CASSEGLGGLRAEAFF
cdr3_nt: TGTGCCAGCAGTGAAGGGTTGGGGGGTTTGAGGGCTGAAGCTTTCTTT

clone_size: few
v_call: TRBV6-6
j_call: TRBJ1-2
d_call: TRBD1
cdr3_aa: CASSYAGQGTYGYTF
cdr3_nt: TGTGCCAGCAGTTACGCTGGACAGGGAACCTATGGCTACACCTTC

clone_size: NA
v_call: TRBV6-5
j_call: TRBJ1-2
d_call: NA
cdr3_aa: CASSHNEGTPYTF
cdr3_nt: TGTGCCAGCAGTCACAATGAGGGTACTCCCTACACCTTC

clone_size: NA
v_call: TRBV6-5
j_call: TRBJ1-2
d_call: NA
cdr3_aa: CASSYSRSSVYGYTF
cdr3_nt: TGTGCCAGCAGTTACTCTCGGTCTTCAGTCTATGGCTACACCTTC

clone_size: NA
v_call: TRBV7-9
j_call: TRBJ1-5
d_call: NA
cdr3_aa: CASSRSGSNQPQHF
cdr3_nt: TGTGCCAGCAGCAGAAGCGGAAGTAATCAGCCCCAGCATTTT

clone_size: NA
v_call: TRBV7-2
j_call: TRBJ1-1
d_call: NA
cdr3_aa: CASSLLIDTEAFF
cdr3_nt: TGTGCCAGCAGCTTATTAATCGACACTGAAGCTTTCTTT

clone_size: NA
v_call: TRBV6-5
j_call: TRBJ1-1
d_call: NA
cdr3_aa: CASSYQPSGAPGAFF
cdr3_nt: TGTGCCAGCAGTTACCAACCCTCAGGTGCCCCGGGAGCTTTCTTT

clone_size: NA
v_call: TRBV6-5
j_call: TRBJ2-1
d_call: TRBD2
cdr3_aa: CASLGREGHNEQFF
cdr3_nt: TGTGCCAGCCTAGGTAGGGAGGGCCATAATGAGCAGTTCTTC

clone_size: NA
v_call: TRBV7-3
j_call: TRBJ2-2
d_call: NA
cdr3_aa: CASSFGLGELFF
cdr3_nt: TGTGCCAGCAGCTTTGGGTTGGGGGAGCTGTTTTTT

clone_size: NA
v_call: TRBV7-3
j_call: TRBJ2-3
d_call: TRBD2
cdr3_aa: CASSRSGSGSDTQYF
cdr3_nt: TGTGCCAGCAGCCGTAGCGGGAGTGGGTCAGATACGCAGTATTTT

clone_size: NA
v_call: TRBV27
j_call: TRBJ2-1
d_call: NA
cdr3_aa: CATLPGTSYNEQFF
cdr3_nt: TGTGCCACCTTACCGGGGACCTCCTACAATGAGCAGTTCTTC

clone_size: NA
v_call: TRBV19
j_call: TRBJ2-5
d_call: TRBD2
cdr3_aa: CASTPPVAGAEEETQYF
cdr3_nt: TGTGCCAGTACCCCCCCAGTGGCGGGAGCGGAGGAAGAGACCCAGTACTTC

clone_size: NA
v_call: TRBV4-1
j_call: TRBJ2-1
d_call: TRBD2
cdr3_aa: CASSHGLAGANEQFF
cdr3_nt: TGCGCCAGCAGCCATGGACTAGCGGGAGCTAATGAGCAGTTCTTC

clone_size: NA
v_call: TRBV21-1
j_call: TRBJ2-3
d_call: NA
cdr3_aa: CASSKAGYTDTQYF
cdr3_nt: TGTGCCAGCAGCAAAGCCGGGTACACAGATACGCAGTATTTT

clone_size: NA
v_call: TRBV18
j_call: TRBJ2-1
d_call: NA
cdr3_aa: CASSVDQSSYNEQFF
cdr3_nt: TGTGCCAGCTCGGTCGACCAGAGCTCCTACAATGAGCAGTTCTTC

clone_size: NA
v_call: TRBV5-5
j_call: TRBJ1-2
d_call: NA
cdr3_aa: CASSLVVQGIRGYTF
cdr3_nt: TGTGCCAGCAGCTTGGTGGTACAGGGAATCCGTGGCTACACCTTC

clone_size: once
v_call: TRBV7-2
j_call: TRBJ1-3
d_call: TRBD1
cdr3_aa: CASSFRGQGGNTIYF
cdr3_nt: TGTGCCAGCAGCTTTCGTGGACAGGGTGGAAACACCATATATTTT

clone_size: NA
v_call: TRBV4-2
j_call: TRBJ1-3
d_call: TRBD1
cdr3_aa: CASSLDRVAGNTIYF
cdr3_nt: TGTGCCAGCAGCCTGGACAGGGTTGCTGGAAACACCATATATTTT

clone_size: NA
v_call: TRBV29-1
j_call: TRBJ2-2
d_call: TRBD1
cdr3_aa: CSVTGLLNTGELFF
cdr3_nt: TGCAGCGTGACAGGGTTATTGAACACCGGGGAGCTGTTTTTT

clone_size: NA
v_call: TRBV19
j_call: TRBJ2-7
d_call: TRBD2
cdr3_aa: CASSTGGLATYEQYF
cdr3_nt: TGTGCCAGTAGTACAGGGGGACTAGCCACCTACGAGCAGTACTTC

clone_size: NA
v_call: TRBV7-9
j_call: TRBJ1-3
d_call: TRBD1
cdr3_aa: CAGLRDRASGNTIYF
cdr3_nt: TGTGCCGGCCTACGGGACAGGGCCTCTGGAAACACCATATATTTT

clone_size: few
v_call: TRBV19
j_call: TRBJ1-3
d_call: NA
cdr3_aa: CASTRGNTIYF
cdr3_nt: TGTGCCAGTACGCGGGGAAACACCATATATTTT

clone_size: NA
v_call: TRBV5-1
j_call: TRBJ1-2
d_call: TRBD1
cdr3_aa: CASSHRDRGLTPYGYTF
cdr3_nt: TGCGCCAGCAGCCACCGGGACAGGGGCCTTACCCCCTATGGCTACACCTTC

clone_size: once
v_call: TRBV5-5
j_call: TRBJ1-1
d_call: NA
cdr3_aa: CASSRDGMNTEAFF
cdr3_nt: TGTGCCAGCAGCCGTGACGGAATGAACACTGAAGCTTTCTTT

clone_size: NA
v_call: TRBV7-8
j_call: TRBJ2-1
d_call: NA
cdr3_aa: CASTPRSIRSHTYNEQFF
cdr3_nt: TGTGCCAGCACGCCCAGGTCCATTAGGTCCCATACATACAATGAGCAGTTCTTC

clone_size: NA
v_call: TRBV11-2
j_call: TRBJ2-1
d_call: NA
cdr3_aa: CASSVGAGFYNEQFF
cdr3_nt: TGTGCCAGCAGCGTCGGGGCAGGATTCTACAATGAGCAGTTCTTC

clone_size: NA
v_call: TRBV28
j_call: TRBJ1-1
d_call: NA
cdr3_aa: CASLSGAPAPEAFF
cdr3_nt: TGTGCCAGTCTTTCGGGGGCGCCTGCTCCTGAAGCTTTCTTT

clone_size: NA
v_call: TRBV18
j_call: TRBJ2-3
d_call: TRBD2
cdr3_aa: CASSPAGTDTQYF
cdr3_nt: TGTGCCAGCTCGCCAGCGGGGACAGATACGCAGTATTTT

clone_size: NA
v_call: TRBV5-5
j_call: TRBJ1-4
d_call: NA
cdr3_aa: CASSRRDEKLFF
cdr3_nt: TGTGCCAGCAGTCGACGGGATGAAAAACTGTTTTTT

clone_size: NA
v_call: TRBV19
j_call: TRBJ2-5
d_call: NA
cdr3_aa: CASSIGGETQYF
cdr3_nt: TGTGCCAGTAGTATCGGGGGAGAGACCCAGTACTTC

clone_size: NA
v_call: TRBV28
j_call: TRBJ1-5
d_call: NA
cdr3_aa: CASSSPFGQTGINQPQHF
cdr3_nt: TGTGCCAGCAGTTCCCCCTTCGGGCAGACGGGTATCAATCAGCCCCAGCATTTT

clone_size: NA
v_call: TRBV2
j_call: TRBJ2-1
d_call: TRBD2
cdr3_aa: CASKELAGGSYNEQFF
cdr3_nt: TGTGCCAGCAAGGAACTAGCGGGGGGCTCCTACAATGAGCAGTTCTTC

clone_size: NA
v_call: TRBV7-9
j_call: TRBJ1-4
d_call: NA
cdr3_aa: CASSPQGSSNEKLFF
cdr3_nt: TGTGCCAGCAGCCCTCAGGGGTCGTCTAATGAAAAACTGTTTTTT

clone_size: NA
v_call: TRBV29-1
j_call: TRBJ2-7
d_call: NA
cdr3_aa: CSVGGDHGVYF
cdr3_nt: TGCAGCGTTGGAGGGGACCATGGCGTTTACTTC

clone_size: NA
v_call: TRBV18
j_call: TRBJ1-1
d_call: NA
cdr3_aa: CASSPGDTEAFF
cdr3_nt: TGTGCCAGCTCACCAGGAGACACTGAAGCTTTCTTT

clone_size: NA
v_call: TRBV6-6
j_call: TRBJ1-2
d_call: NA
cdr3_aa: CASSYGTEGGYGYTF
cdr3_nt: TGTGCCAGCAGCTACGGGACCGAAGGGGGCTATGGCTACACCTTC

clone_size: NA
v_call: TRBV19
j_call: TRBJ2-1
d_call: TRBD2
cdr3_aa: CASSIDLAGDYNEQFF
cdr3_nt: TGTGCCAGTAGTATAGATCTAGCGGGGGACTACAATGAGCAGTTCTTC

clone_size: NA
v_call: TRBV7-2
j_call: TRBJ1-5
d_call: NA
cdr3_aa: CASSLGRFQPQHF
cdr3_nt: TGTGCCAGCAGCTTGGGCCGGTTTCAGCCCCAGCATTTT